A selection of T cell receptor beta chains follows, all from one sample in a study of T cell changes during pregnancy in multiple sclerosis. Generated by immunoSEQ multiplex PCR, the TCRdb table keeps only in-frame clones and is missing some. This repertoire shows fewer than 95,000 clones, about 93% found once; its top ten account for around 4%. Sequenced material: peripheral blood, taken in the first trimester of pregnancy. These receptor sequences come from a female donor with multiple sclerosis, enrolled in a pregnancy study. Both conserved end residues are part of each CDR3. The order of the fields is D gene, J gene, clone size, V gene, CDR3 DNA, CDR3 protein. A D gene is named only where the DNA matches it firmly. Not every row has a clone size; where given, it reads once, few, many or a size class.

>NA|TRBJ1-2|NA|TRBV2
TGTGCCACCCCCTTCTCGGCCGGGACTACCTATGGCTACACCTTC
CATPFSAGTTYGYTF
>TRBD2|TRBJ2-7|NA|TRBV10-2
TGCGCCAGCCTTGGGACTAGCGGGGGGCCAGAAAGCTCCTACGAGCAGTACTTC
CASLGTSGGPESSYEQYF
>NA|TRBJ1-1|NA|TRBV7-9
TGTGCCAGCAGCTTAGCGCCCAGGAACACTGAAGCTTTCTTT
CASSLAPRNTEAFF
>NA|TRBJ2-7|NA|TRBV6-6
TGTGCCAGCAGTTTCAGCTACGAGCAGTACTTC
CASSFSYEQYF
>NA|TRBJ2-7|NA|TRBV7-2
TGTGCCAGCAGCTTAAGGAGACTAACCACCTACGAGCAGTACTTC
CASSLRRLTTYEQYF
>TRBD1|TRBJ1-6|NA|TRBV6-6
TGTGCCAGTGAACAGGGGCCGACGGATTCACCCCTCCACTTT
CASEQGPTDSPLHF
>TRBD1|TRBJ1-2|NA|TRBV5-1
TGCGCCAGCTTAGGGGAAACGACAGGGGCTGGTGGCTACACCTTC
CASLGETTGAGGYTF
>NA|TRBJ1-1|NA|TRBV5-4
TGTGCCAGCAGCTTGGATAGGGGGTCAATTGAGAACACTGAAGCTTTCTTT
CASSLDRGSIENTEAFF
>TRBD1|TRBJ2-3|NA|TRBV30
TGTGCCTGGGGTTCCGGGACAGGGATGTACACAGATACGCAGTATTTT
CAWGSGTGMYTDTQYF
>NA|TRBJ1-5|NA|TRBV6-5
TGTGCCAGCAGGAAACTTGGGGGGTCGCATCAGCCCCAGCATTTT
CASRKLGGSHQPQHF
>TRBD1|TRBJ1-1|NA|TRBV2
TGTGCCAGCAGTCCGCTCGGGACAGGGACTATGAACACTGAAGCTTTCTTT
CASSPLGTGTMNTEAFF
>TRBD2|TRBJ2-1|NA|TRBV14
TGTGCCAGCAGCCAAGATCACGCGTTGGGACTAGCCATCCTAAGCTCCTACAATGAGCAGTTCTTC
CASSQDHALGLAILSSYNEQFF
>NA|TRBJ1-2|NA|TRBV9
TGTGCCAGCAGCGTAGGGCAGACTAACTATGGCTACACCTTC
CASSVGQTNYGYTF
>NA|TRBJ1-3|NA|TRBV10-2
TGCGCCAGCCGACACAGTAACTCTGGAAACACCATATATTTT
CASRHSNSGNTIYF
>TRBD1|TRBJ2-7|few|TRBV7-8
TGTGCCAGCAGCCTCCGGGACAGGGACTACGAGCAGTACTTC
CASSLRDRDYEQYF
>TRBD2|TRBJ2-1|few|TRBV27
TGTGCCAGCAACCCTAGCGGGGGGGCTGTCCATGAGCAGTTCTTC
CASNPSGGAVHEQFF
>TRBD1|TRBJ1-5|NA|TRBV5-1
TGCGCCAGCAGCTTACAGGGGATGTCGCATCAGCCCCAGCATTTT
CASSLQGMSHQPQHF
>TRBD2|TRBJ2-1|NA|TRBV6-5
TGTGCCAGCAGTCTACTAGCGGGGGCTCCTAATGAGCAGTTCTTC
CASSLLAGAPNEQFF
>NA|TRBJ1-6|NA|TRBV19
TGTGCCAGTACCCAAGCCCGGGGAAATTCACCCCTCCACTTT
CASTQARGNSPLHF
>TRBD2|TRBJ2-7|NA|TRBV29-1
TGCAGCGTTGAAGTTCGGCCTAGCGGGGGGTACGAGCAGTACTTC
CSVEVRPSGGYEQYF
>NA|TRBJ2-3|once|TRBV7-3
TGTGCCAGCAGCTTAAATTCCGGAGAGACAGATACGCAGTATTTT
CASSLNSGETDTQYF
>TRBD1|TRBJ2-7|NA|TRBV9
TGTGCCAGCGGGACAGGGAGCCCCTACGAGCAGTACTTC
CASGTGSPYEQYF
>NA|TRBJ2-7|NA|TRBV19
TGTGCCAGCTCGGGGGGCAGATCCTACGAGCAGTACTTC
CASSGGRSYEQYF
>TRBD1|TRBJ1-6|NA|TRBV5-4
TGTGCCAGCAGCTCTAGGACAGGACGGGAGTCACCCCTCCACTTT
CASSSRTGRESPLHF
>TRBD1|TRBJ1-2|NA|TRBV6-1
TGTGCCAGCAGGGCGGGACAGAGAAACGTCTATGGCTACACCTTC
CASRAGQRNVYGYTF
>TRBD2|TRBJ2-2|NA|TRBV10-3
TGTGCCATCTCGAGGACTAGCGGGGGGGCAGGCCAAACTGCCGGGGAGCTGTTTTTT
CAISRTSGGAGQTAGELFF
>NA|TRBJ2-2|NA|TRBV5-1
TGCGCCAGCAGCTTGGTTCGGGGTATGGGAACCGGGGAGCTGTTTTTT
CASSLVRGMGTGELFF
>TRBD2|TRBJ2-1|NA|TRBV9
TGTGCCAGCAGCGTTAGCGGGGACTCCTACAATGAGCAGTTCTTC
CASSVSGDSYNEQFF
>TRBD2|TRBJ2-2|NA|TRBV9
TGTGCCAGCAGCGTAGATCGCGGGGGGCCCGGGGAGCTGTTTTTT
CASSVDRGGPGELFF
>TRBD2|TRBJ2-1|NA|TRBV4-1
TGCGCCAGCAGCCAAGGCCTAGCGGGGGTCGCCTACAATGAGCAGTTCTTC
CASSQGLAGVAYNEQFF
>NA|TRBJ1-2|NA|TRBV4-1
TGCGCCAGCAGCCCACATGACGGGAGAGATGGCTACACCTTC
CASSPHDGRDGYTF
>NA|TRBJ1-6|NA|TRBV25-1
TGTGCCAGCAGTGAGGGCAGAATCCCGAGCTCCTATAATTCACCCCTCCACTTT
CASSEGRIPSSYNSPLHF
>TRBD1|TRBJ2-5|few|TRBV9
TGTGCCAGCAGCGCCGGGACAGGGCAAGAGACCCAGTACTTC
CASSAGTGQETQYF
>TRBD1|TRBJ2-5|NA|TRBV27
TGTGCCAGCAGCCCGGGACAGGGCAAAATACAGACCCAGTACTTC
CASSPGQGKIQTQYF
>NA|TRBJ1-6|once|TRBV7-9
TGTGCCAGCAGCCCTCGAATGCTGGGCCCAAATTCACCCCTCCACTTT
CASSPRMLGPNSPLHF
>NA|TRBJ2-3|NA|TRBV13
TGTGCCAGCAGCTTAGTATCCAGGGCCGATACGCAGTATTTT
CASSLVSRADTQYF
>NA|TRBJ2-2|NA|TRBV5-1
TGCGCCAGCAGCTTAGGCGGGATCGGGGAGCTGTTTTTT
CASSLGGIGELFF
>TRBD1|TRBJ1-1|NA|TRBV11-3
TGTGCCAGCAGCTTGGACAGGGCGAACACTGAAGCTTTCTTT
CASSLDRANTEAFF
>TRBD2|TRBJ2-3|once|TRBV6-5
TGTGCCAGCAGTTACTCAGCGGGGGTGGGAGATACGCAGTATTTT
CASSYSAGVGDTQYF
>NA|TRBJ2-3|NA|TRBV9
TGTGCCAGCAGCGTAGGTGGACTATACCGGGATACGCAGTATTTT
CASSVGGLYRDTQYF